Listed here are 31 T cell receptor beta chains from one sample, sequenced in a study of blood T cell repertoires in COVID-19. TCRdb's table, derived via immunoSEQ multiplex PCR, lists solely in-frame clones and lacks some. This sample yields fewer than 60,000 clones, of which 80% to 90% are seen a single time; about 30% belongs to the top ten. The sample comprised peripheral blood. These receptors were taken from a man in his sixties with COVID-19, enrolled during active disease.

This clone showed up just a few times. This rearrangement joins TRBV27 to TRBJ2-2; D is perhaps TRBD2 (5 bases). Trimming cost V 5 bases and J 4 bases, with 11 bases left between them. Germline V lookup: CDR1 MNHEY, CDR2 SMNVEV (reference sequence). The CDR3 runs to 14 residues. CDR3 loop: CASSPRTVTGELFF. The DNA for the CDR3 is TGTGCCAGCAGTCCCCGGACTGTCACCGGGGAGCTGTTTTTT.

The V and J genes are TRBV27 and TRBJ2-7; tentatively, D is TRBD1 (6 bases). The CDR3 covers 15 residues. V was cut by 4 bases and J by 1 base, with 14 bases left in between. Germline V gene sequence: CDR1 MNHEY, CDR2 SMNVEV (reference sequence). For the CDR3, the DNA is TGTGCCAGCAGTTCCGGACAGCAGGCTTCCTACGAGCAGTACTTC. Translation: CASSSGQQASYEQYF.

This clone was observed a few times. The chain uses TRBV9 and TRBJ1-5; 7 bases are shared with TRBD1. J was trimmed by 4 bases and V by 1 base; bases with no gene match: 5. The germline CDR1 and CDR2 sequences are SGDLS and YYNGEE. The CDR3 has 15 amino acids. This CDR3 is CASSVSGQANQPQHF. CDR3 bases: TGTGCCAGCAGCGTATCCGGACAGGCTAATCAGCCCCAGCATTTT.

The J gene is TRBJ1-2, the V gene TRBV5-4; D is perhaps TRBD1 (6 bases). V was clipped by 2 bases and J by 8 bases, with 13 bases between them. The CDR3 covers 13 residues. Germline-derived CDR1 and CDR2 are SGHNT and YYREEE (reference sequence). The CDR3, as DNA: TGTGCCAGCAGCTTCCAGGGGATCGGAGGCTACACCTTC. Encoded protein: CASSFQGIGGYTF.

This sequence joins TRBV12-3 or TRBV12-4 and TRBJ1-6; D unclear. Trimming took 5 bases from V and 9 from J, leaving 11 bases between them. CDR3 length equals 13 residues. The CDR3 nucleotides are TGTGCCAGCAGTGTCCTATCGGGTTCACCCCTCCACTTT. Amino acid sequence: CASSVLSGSPLHF.

The chain has TRBV29-1 and TRBJ2-5; D call uncertain. The CDR3 runs to 12 residues. Between the trimmed V and J ends, which lost 7 bases and 3 bases, there was a span of 12 bases. Germline V gives CDR1 SQVTM, CDR2 ANQGSEA. The CDR3 bases are TGCAGCGCATCAGGTCTTGAAGAGACCCAGTACTTC. Protein product: CSASGLEETQYF.

The genes are TRBV19 and TRBJ2-4, with D maybe TRBD1 (6 bases). The CDR3 extends over 16 amino acids. V was cut by 4 bases and J by 1 base, with 14 bases left in between. The V gene's germline CDR1 is LNHDA and CDR2 SQIVND (reference sequence). The CDR3 coding sequence is TGTGCCAGTAGTAGGAATAGGGACAACGCCAAAAACATTCAGTACTTC. Its translation is CASSRNRDNAKNIQYF. The whole variable domain, remainder taken from reference TRBV19 and TRBJ2-4, is DGGITQSPKYLFRKEGQNVTLSCEQNLNHDAMYWYRQDPGQGLRLIYYSQIVNDFQKGDIAEGYSVSREKKESFPLTVTSAQKNPTAFYLCASSRNRDNAKNIQYFGAGTRLSVL.

The chain combines TRBV15 with TRBJ1-2; weak D call: TRBD1 (5 bases). The CDR3 extends over 14 amino acids. V was cut by 2 bases and J by 5 bases, with 12 bases left in between. Per germline, CDR1 LNHNV and CDR2 YYDKDF (reference sequence). The CDR3 DNA follows: TGTGCCACCAGCAGACCCCTCGCAGGGTATGGCTACACCTTC. It specifies CATSRPLAGYGYTF.

This clone was observed a handful of times. V and J are TRBV5-6 and TRBJ2-1; D perhaps matches TRBD2 (5 bases). The CDR3 totals 15 residues. Germline V gene sequence: CDR1 SGHDT, CDR2 YYEEEE. Trimming removed 4 bases from V and 2 bases from J, with 13 bases in between. In DNA, the CDR3 is TGTGCCAGCAGCCTCACCGGGGTAACCTACAATGAGCAGTTCTTC. It specifies CASSLTGVTYNEQFF.

This chain uses TRBV19 with TRBJ2-7, with D possibly being TRBD1 (6 bases). The ends were cut back, 6 bases at V and 1 base at J, with 19 bases in the middle. The CDR3 length is 16 residues. Germline V CDR1 and CDR2: LNHDA, SQIVND (reference sequence). The CDR3 protein is CASRESGQGFSYEQYF. For the CDR3, the DNA is TGTGCCAGTAGGGAGTCTGGGCAGGGGTTTTCCTACGAGCAGTACTTC. The variable domain in full, with the rest retrieved from reference TRBV19 and TRBJ2-7, is DGGITQSPKYLFRKEGQNVTLSCEQNLNHDAMYWYRQDPGQGLRLIYYSQIVNDFQKGDIAEGYSVSREKKESFPLTVTSAQKNPTAFYLCASRESGQGFSYEQYFGPGTRLTVT.

The V and J genes are TRBV3-1 (or the pseudogene TRBV3-2) and TRBJ2-1; 12 bases match TRBD2. Germline assignment: CDR1 LGHDT and CDR2 YNNKEL (reference sequence). V lost 1 base, J lost 6 bases, and 7 bases stayed unmatched. This CDR3 spans 17 amino acids. In DNA form, the CDR3 reads TGTGCCAGCAGCCAAGTTCTCCTAGCGGGGGGGCCCAATGAGCAGTTCTTC. This gives the protein CASSQVLLAGGPNEQFF.

The chain has TRBV11-2 and TRBJ2-5; a possible D gene is TRBD2 (5 bases). Trimming took off 5 bases at V and 5 bases at J, with 9 bases between the two ends. Germline assignment: CDR1 SGHAT and CDR2 FQNNGV. The CDR3 has 12 residues. The CDR3 sequence is CASSAGGETQYF. The CDR3 DNA reads TGTGCCAGCAGCGCGGGCGGGGAGACCCAGTACTTC.

This chain connects TRBV2 to TRBJ1-5, with D possibly TRBD1 on 6 matching bases. The CDR3 sequence is 13 residues long. V shed 11 bases and J shed 4 bases, with 15 bases lying between them. The germline V gene encodes CDR1 SNHLY and CDR2 FYNNEI. DNA for the CDR3: TGTGCCGGCCGGGACACTAAAAATCAGCCCCAGCATTTT. It is translated as CAGRDTKNQPQHF.

This sequence joins TRBV5-6 and TRBJ1-6; weak D call: TRBD1 (5 bases). Per the germline V gene, CDR1 is SGHDT and CDR2 is YYEEEE. V lost 4 bases to trimming and J lost 9 bases, with 14 bases between them. The CDR3 is made up of 14 amino acids. The CDR3: CASSLGDSTSPLHF. CDR3 coding DNA: TGTGCCAGCAGCCTTGGGGACTCCACTTCACCCCTCCACTTT.

This clone appeared once. The chain links TRBV24-1 to TRBJ2-3, with D possibly TRBD1 on 6 matching bases. The V gene's germline CDR1 is KGHDR and CDR2 SFDVKD. Trimming removed 10 bases from V and 11 bases from J, with 18 bases in between. This CDR3 is 12 amino acids long. The CDR3 reads CATRTDSTGQYF. CDR3 nucleotides: TGTGCCACGAGGACAGATAGTACAGGGCAGTATTTT.

The chain recombines TRBV10-3 with TRBJ2-7; D perhaps matches TRBD1 (6 bases). This CDR3 spans 13 amino acids. The V and J ends lost 5 bases and 2 bases respectively, with 10 bases between them. CDR1 and CDR2 (germline): ENHRY, SYGVKD. The CDR3 loop is CAISSGVAYEQYF. CDR3 coding DNA: TGTGCCATCAGTTCAGGGGTGGCCTACGAGCAGTACTTC.

The chain has TRBV18 and TRBJ1-2; 10 positions match TRBD1. Per germline, CDR1 KGHSH and CDR2 LQKENI. The CDR3 covers 16 residues. The V segment lost 3 bases and the J segment 4 bases; nucleotides outside the gene matches: 8. The CDR3 region is CASSPSSGQGRYGYTF. DNA for the CDR3: TGTGCCAGCTCACCGAGTTCGGGACAGGGGCGCTATGGCTACACCTTC.

The rearrangement links TRBV9 to TRBJ1-4; 10 bases line up with TRBD1. With 3 bases clipped from V and 8 bases from J, the junction kept 7 bases outside the gene matches. The CDR3 consists of 15 residues. Germline CDR1 SGDLS, CDR2 YYNGEE. The CDR3 coding sequence is TGTGCCAGCAGCGAGGGACAGGGGTTTTGGGAAAAACTGTTTTTT. It is translated as CASSEGQGFWEKLFF. The whole variable domain, remainder taken from reference TRBV9 and TRBJ1-4, is DSGVTQTPKHLITATGQRVTLRCSPRSGDLSVYWYQQSLDQGLQFLIQYYNGEERAKGNILERFSAQQFPDLHSELNLSSLELGDSALYFCASSEGQGFWEKLFFGSGTQLSVL.

The V and J genes are TRBV7-8 and TRBJ1-2; TRBD1 matches at 8 bases. Germline lookup yields CDR1 SGHVS and CDR2 FQNEAQ. The trim removed 2 bases at V and 7 bases at J, leaving 9 bases unmatched. The CDR3 runs 15 residues. The CDR3 loop reads CASSLRTGISRGYTF. The CDR3 DNA follows: TGTGCCAGCAGCTTAAGGACAGGGATCTCGCGTGGCTACACCTTC.

The chain employs TRBV7-3 and TRBJ1-2, with TRBD1 matching over 9 bases. CDR3 length equals 16 residues. V lost 4 bases, J lost 4 bases, and 10 bases stayed unmatched. CDR1 and CDR2 from the germline V gene are SGHTA and FQGTGA. This chain's CDR3 is CASSSNRDRVTYGYTF. The CDR3 nucleotides are TGTGCCAGCAGCTCTAACCGGGACAGGGTTACCTATGGCTACACCTTC.

The chain uses TRBV3-1 (or the pseudogene TRBV3-2) and TRBJ1-3; D is perhaps TRBD1 (6 bases). The germline CDR1 and CDR2 sequences are LGHDT and YNNKEL (reference sequence). The CDR3 has 13 residues. The V end was cut by 6 bases, the J end by 4 bases, with 10 bases between. CDR3 amino acids: CASRQQGGNTIYF. CDR3 nucleotides: TGTGCCAGCAGACAACAGGGAGGAAACACCATATATTTT.

This clone was seen a few times. The V call is TRBV18, the J call TRBJ2-6; the D is unclear. This CDR3 comprises 15 residues. In germline, CDR1 is KGHSH, CDR2 LQKENI. Trimming pared 5 bases from V and 1 base from J, leaving 9 bases between. CDR3 region: CASSNRDSGANVLTF. The DNA for the CDR3 is TGTGCCAGCTCAAACAGAGATTCTGGGGCCAACGTCCTGACTTTC.

The chain joins TRBV27 to TRBJ2-7; 7 bases fit TRBD1. After removal of 8 bases from V and 3 bases from J, the junction contained 4 bases not matched to a gene. The CDR3 is 12 amino acids. Germline V gene lookup returns CDR1 MNHEY and CDR2 SMNVEV (reference sequence). CDR3 amino acids: CASGDSFYEQYF. As DNA, the CDR3 is TGTGCCAGCGGGGACAGCTTCTACGAGCAGTACTTC.

This chain links TRBV5-1 with TRBJ1-2; tentatively, D is TRBD1 (5 bases). The V end was cut by 1 base, the J end by 5 bases, with 9 bases between. CDR1 is SGHRS, CDR2 YFSETQ, per germline. The CDR3 is made up of 13 amino acids. The CDR3 is CASSLSREYGYTF. The CDR3 DNA reads TGCGCCAGCAGCTTGAGCAGGGAATATGGCTACACCTTC.

The rearrangement links TRBV9 to TRBJ2-5, with D perhaps TRBD1 (7 bases). The CDR3 has 15 amino acids. The germline V gene encodes CDR1 SGDLS and CDR2 YYNGEE. Trimming cost V 4 bases and J 3 bases, with 16 bases left between them. This CDR3 reads CASSYGGGAEETQYF. In DNA, the CDR3 is TGTGCCAGCAGCTACGGAGGGGGCGCAGAAGAGACCCAGTACTTC.

In this sample, this clone turned up many times. The chain employs TRBV24-1 and TRBJ2-3; D unclear. Germline lookup yields CDR1 KGHDR and CDR2 SFDVKD. V was pared by 4 bases and J by 2 bases, with 6 bases between. The CDR3 runs 13 residues. The CDR3 sequence: CATSDPNTDTQYF. The CDR3 region has the DNA TGTGCCACCAGTGACCCCAACACAGATACGCAGTATTTT.

This clone was seen a single time. The chain joins TRBV3-1 (or the pseudogene TRBV3-2) to TRBJ1-6; D is perhaps TRBD1 (5 bases). CDR3 length equals 13 residues. Trimming cost V 4 bases and J 10 bases, with 11 bases left between them. Per germline, CDR1 LGHDT and CDR2 YNNKEL (reference sequence). The CDR3 reads CASSLRQNSPLHF. CDR3 DNA sequence: TGTGCCAGCAGCCTCCGACAGAACTCACCCCTCCACTTT.

The V call is TRBV2, the J call TRBJ2-7, with TRBD1 as a possible D gene (5 bases). Germline values: CDR1 SNHLY, CDR2 FYNNEI. This CDR3 contains 15 residues. Trimming removed 6 bases from V and 0 bases from J, with 15 bases in between. CDR3 nucleotide sequence: TGTGCCAGCAGAGGGCAACAGGAGATCTCCTACGAGCAGTACTTC. The encoded protein is CASRGQQEISYEQYF.

J is TRBJ2-7 and V is TRBV4-1; 7 bases fit TRBD2. This CDR3 has 15 amino acids. The germline gives CDR1 MGHRA, CDR2 YSYEKL. V lost 1 base to trimming and J lost 0 bases; unmatched junction nucleotides: 3. CDR3 residues: CASSQASGGSYEQYF. For the CDR3, the DNA is TGCGCCAGCAGCCAAGCCTCGGGGGGCTCCTACGAGCAGTACTTC.

J is TRBJ1-6 and V is TRBV3-1 (or the pseudogene TRBV3-2), with 8 nucleotides matching TRBD1. The CDR3 has 16 residues. The ends lost 2 bases at V and 10 bases at J; junction bases unmatched: 10. Germline values: CDR1 LGHDT, CDR2 YNNKEL (reference sequence). CDR3 sequence reads: CASSQPSRGRGSPLHF. The CDR3 region has the DNA TGTGCCAGCAGCCAACCTTCCAGGGGGCGGGGGTCACCCCTCCACTTT.

Here the CDR3 reads CASSLWALSSGANVLTF. The DNA for the CDR3 is TGTGCCAGCAGCTTGTGGGCTCTCAGCTCTGGGGCCAACGTCCTGACTTTC. The chain combines TRBV7-9 with TRBJ2-6; no clear D gene. This CDR3 has 17 amino acids. The germline gives CDR1 SEHNR, CDR2 FQNEAQ (reference sequence). V was trimmed by 3 bases and J by 0 bases, leaving 12 bases between them.